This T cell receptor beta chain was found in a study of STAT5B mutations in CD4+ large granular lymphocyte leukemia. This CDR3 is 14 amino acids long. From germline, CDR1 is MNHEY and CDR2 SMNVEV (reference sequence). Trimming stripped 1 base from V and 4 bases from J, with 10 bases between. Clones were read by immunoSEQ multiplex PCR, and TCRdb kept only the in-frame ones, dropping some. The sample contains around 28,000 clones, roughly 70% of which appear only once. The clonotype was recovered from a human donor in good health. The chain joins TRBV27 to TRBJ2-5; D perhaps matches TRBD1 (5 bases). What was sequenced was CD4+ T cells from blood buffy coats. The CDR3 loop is CASSLFTQGETQYF. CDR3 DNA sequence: TGTGCCAGCAGTTTATTTACCCAGGGAGAGACCCAGTACTTC.